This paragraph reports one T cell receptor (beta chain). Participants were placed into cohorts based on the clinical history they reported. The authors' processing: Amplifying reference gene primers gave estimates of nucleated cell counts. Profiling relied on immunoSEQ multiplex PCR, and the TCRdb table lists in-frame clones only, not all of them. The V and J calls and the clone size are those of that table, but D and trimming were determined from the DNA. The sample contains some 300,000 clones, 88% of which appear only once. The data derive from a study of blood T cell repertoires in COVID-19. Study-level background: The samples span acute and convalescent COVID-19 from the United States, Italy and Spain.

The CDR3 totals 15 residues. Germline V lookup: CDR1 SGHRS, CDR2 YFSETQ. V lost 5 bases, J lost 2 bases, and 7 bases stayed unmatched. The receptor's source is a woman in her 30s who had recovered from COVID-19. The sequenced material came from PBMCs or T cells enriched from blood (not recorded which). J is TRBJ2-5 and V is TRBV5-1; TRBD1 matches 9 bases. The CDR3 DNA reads TGCGCCAGCAGGGCCACAGGGGGCCCACAAGAGACCCAGTACTTC. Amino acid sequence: CASRATGGPQETQYF.